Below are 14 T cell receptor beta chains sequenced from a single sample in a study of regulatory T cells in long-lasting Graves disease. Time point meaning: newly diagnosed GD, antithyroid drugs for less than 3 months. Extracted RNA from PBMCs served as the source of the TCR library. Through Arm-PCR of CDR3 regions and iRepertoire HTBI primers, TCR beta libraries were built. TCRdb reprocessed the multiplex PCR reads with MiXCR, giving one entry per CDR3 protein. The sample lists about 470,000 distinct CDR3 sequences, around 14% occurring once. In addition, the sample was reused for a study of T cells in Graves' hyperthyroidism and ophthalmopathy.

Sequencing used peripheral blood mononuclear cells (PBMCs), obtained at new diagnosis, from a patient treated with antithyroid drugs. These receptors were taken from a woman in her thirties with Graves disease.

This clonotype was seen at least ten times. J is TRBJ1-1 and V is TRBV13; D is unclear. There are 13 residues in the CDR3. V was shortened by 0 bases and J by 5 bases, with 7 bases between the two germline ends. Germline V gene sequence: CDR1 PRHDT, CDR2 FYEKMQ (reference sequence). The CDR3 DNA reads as TGTGCCAGCAGCTTAGGACAGAGAACTGAAGCTTTCTTT. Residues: CASSLGQRTEAFF.

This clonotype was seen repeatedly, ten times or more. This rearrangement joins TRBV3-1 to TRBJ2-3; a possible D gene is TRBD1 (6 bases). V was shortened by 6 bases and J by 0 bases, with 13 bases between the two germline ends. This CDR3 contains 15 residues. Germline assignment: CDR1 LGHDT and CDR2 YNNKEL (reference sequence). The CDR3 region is CASSHSRGSTDTQYF. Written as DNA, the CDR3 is TGTGCCAGCAGTCACAGCAGGGGAAGCACAGATACGCAGTATTTT.

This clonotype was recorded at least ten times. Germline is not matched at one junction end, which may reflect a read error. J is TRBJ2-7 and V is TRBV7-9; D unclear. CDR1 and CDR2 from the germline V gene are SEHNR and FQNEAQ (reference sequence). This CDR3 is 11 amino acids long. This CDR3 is CASSFSHEQYF. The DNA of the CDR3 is TGTGCCAGCAGCTTCTCCCACGAGCAGTACTTC.

In DNA form, the CDR3 reads TGTGCCACGAGAGGGGGGCTTAACTATGGCTACACCTTC. Its translation: CATRGGLNYGYTF. J is TRBJ1-2 and V is TRBV6-2 or TRBV6-3; a possible D gene is TRBD1 (6 bases). This CDR3 contains 13 residues. The germline V and J ends were trimmed by 10 bases and 1 base, with 13 bases remaining between them. Germline lookup yields CDR1 MNHEY and CDR2 SVGEGT.

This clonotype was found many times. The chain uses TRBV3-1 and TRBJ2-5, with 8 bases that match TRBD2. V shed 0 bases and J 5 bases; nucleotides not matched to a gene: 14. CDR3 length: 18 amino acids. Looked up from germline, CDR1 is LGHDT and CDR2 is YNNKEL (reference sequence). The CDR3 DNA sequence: TGTGCCAGCAGCCAAGATAGCAGCGGGAGCAGGTGGGGGGAGACCCAGTACTTC. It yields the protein CASSQDSSGSRWGETQYF.

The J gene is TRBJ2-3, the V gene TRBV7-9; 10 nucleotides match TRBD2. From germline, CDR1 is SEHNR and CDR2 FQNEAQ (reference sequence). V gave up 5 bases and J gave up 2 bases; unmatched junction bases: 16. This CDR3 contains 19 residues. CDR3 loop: CASSRENRGLALATDTQYF. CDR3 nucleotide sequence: TGTGCCAGCAGCAGGGAGAATAGGGGACTAGCGTTGGCCACAGATACGCAGTATTTT.

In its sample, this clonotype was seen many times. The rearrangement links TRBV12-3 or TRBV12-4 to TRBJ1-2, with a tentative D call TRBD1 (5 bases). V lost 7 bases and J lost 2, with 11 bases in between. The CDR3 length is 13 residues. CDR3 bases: TGTGCCAGCATGAGGGACGGAAACTATGGCTACACCTTC. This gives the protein CASMRDGNYGYTF.

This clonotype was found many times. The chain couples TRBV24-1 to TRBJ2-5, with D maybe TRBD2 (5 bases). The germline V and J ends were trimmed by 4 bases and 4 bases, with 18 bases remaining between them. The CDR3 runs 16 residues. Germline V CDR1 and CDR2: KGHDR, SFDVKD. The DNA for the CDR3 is TGTGCCACCAGTGACACCGGGCCCTCCGAGGGAGAGACCCAGTACTTC. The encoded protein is CATSDTGPSEGETQYF.

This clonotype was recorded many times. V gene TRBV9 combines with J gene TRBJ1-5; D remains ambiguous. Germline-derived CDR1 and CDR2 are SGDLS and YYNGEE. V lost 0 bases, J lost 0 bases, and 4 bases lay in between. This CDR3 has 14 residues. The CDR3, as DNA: TGTGCCAGCAGCGTAGGGAATAGCAATCAGCCCCAGCATTTT. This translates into CASSVGNSNQPQHF.

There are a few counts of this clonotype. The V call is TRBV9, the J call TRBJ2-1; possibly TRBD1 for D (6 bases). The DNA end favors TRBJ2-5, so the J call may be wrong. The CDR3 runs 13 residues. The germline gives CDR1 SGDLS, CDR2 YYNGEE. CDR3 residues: CASSPLQGETQYF. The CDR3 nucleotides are TGTGCCAGCAGCCCGCTGCAGGGGGAGACCCAGTACTTC.

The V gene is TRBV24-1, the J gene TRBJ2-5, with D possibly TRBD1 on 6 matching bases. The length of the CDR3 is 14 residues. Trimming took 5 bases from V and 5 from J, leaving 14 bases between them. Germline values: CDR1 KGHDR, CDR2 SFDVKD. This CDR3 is CATSGPRGEETQYF. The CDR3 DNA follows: TGTGCCACCAGTGGACCCAGGGGTGAGGAGACCCAGTACTTC.

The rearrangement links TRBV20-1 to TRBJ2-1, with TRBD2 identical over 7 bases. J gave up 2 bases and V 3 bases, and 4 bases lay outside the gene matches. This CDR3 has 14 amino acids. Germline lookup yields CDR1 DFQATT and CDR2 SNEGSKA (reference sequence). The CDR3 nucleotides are TGCAGTGCTAGTGGCGGGAGTACCTACAATGAGCAGTTCTTC. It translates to CSASGGSTYNEQFF.

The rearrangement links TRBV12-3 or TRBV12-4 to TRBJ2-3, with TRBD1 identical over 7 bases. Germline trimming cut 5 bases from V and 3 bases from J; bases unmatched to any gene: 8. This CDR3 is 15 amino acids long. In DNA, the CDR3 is TGTGCCAGCAGTCCCCGGGACAGCTATACAGATACGCAGTATTTT. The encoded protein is CASSPRDSYTDTQYF.

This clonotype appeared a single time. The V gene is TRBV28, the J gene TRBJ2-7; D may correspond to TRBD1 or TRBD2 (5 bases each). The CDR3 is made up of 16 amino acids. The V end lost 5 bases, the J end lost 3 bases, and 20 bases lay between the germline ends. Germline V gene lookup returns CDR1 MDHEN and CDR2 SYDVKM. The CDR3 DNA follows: TGTGCCAGCAGTAAACTGGGGACGTACTACAGCTACGAGCAGTACTTC. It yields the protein CASSKLGTYYSYEQYF.